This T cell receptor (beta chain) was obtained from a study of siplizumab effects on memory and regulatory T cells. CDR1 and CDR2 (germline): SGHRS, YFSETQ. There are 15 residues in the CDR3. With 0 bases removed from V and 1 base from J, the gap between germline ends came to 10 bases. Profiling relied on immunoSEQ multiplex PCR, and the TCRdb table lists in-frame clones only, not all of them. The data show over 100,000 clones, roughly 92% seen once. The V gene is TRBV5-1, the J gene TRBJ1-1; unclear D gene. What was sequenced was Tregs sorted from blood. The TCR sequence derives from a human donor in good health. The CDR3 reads CASSLAPNRNTEAFF. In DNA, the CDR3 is TGCGCCAGCAGCTTGGCGCCAAACAGGAACACTGAAGCTTTCTTT. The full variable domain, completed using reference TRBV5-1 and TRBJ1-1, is KAGVTQTPRYLIKTRGQQVTLSCSPISGHRSVSWYQQTPGQGLQFLFEYFSETQRNKGNFPGRFSGRQFSNSRSEMNVSTLELGDSALYLCASSLAPNRNTEAFFGQGTRLTVV.